The clone carrying this T cell receptor beta chain was detected many times. Its antigen is undetermined. Isolation of PBMCs was performed using about 9.9 ml of fresh peripheral blood. The data were taken from a study of Graves' ophthalmopathy and Graves' hyperthyroidism. Study-wide findings and caveats: Sensitivity reached 55% to 71% and specificity roughly 72% when the model predicted ophthalmopathy progression. Appearing in blood as well were most expanded thyroid clonotypes above 0.001 frequency.

The CDR3 is 15 amino acids. The V gene lost 3 bases and the J gene lost 3 bases, with 12 bases spanning the gap. From germline, CDR1 is DFQATT and CDR2 SNEGSKA (reference sequence). RNA transcripts served as template for amplifying TCR beta CDR3 sequences. The first-round RT-PCR employed HTBI primers together with the Qiagen OneStep RT-PCR kit. A multiplex PCR was then performed as the second round. TCRdb used MiXCR to reprocess the multiplex PCR reads, holding one entry per CDR3 protein. The repertoire holds 400,000 or so distinct CDR3 sequences, with about a sixth as singletons. The receptor was derived from an adult woman with stable Graves' hyperthyroidism. The specimen was peripheral blood. The rearrangement links TRBV20-1 to TRBJ1-6; D gene uncertain. The DNA of the CDR3 is TGCAGTGCTAGCGCAGTTGGTCTCTATAATTCACCCCTCCACTTT. Its translation is CSASAVGLYNSPLHF.